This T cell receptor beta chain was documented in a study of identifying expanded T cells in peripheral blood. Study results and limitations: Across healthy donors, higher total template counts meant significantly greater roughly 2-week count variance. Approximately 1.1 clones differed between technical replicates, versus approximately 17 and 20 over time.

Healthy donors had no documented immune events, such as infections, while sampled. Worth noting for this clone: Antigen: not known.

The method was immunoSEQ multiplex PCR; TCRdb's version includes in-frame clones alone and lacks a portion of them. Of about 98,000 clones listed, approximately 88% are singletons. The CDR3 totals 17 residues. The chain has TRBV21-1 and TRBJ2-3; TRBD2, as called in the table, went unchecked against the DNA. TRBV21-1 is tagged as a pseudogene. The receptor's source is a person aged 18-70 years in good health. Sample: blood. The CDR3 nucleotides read TGTGCCAGCAGCACAGGGGAGGGTTTGCGTGGTAGTGATACGCAGTATTTT. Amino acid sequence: CASSTGEGLRGSDTQYF.